Below are 10 T cell receptor beta chains sequenced from a single sample in a study of cytomegalovirus exposure and HLA in healthy donors. PCR amplification relied on 60 Vbeta primers (plus 13 Jbeta primers). Generated by immunoSEQ multiplex PCR, the TCRdb table keeps only in-frame clones and is missing some. This table holds some 130,000 clones. The material sequenced was PBMCs. All receptors come from an older woman in good health and CMV-seronegative.

The chain links TRBV19 to TRBJ2-5; tentative D call: TRBD1 (6 bases). This CDR3 contains 16 residues. V lost 2 bases and J 1 base, leaving 14 bases between the germline ends. Germline CDR1 is LNHDA and CDR2 is SQIVND (reference sequence). CDR3: CASSIWGRKFQETQYF. The CDR3 bases are TGTGCCAGTAGTATATGGGGGCGGAAATTCCAAGAGACCCAGTACTTC.

This sequence joins TRBV28 and TRBJ1-5; a weak D match, TRBD1 (5 bases). Trimming removed 11 bases at V and 4 bases at J, with 15 bases between. Looked up from germline, CDR1 is MDHEN and CDR2 is SYDVKM. This CDR3 comprises 13 residues. The CDR3 protein is CAGKKGTNQPQHF. CDR3 DNA sequence: TGTGCCGGCAAGAAAGGGACTAATCAGCCCCAGCATTTT.

The chain couples TRBV6-5 to TRBJ1-3, with D hard to call. V was trimmed by 6 bases and J by 3 bases, leaving 15 bases between them. The CDR3 spans 15 residues. Germline V gene sequence: CDR1 MNHEY, CDR2 SVGAGI. CDR3 sequence: CASRGIYSGGNTIYF. The CDR3 bases are TGTGCCAGCAGGGGGATATACAGCGGTGGAAACACCATATATTTT.

This chain connects TRBV7-9 to TRBJ2-2; 7 positions match TRBD2. The CDR3 covers 13 residues. Germline CDR1 reads SEHNR; CDR2 reads FQNEAQ (reference sequence). V shed 9 bases and J 1 base; nucleotides not matched to a gene: 2. CDR3 residues: CASGGVNTGELFF. The CDR3 DNA is TGTGCCAGTGGGGGGGTGAACACCGGGGAGCTGTTTTTT.

The chain carries TRBV18 and TRBJ2-2, with D possibly matching TRBD2 (6 bases). CDR1 and CDR2 (germline): KGHSH, LQKENI. Trimming took off 5 bases at V and 2 bases at J, with 12 bases between the two ends. CDR3 length: 15 residues. The CDR3 spells CASSSTSSNTGELFF. For the CDR3, the DNA is TGTGCCAGCTCATCAACTAGCTCCAACACCGGGGAGCTGTTTTTT.

The V and J genes are TRBV21-1 and TRBJ2-7; the D call of TRBD1 is as the table states it, not checked on the DNA. TRBV21-1 is a recognized pseudogene. There are 20 residues in the CDR3. In nucleotides, the CDR3 is TGTGCCAGCAGCAAGGAGAAATCCGGGACAGGGGCTTATATAATCTACGAGCAGTACTTC. Residues: CASSKEKSGTGAYIIYEQYF.

The genes are TRBV14 and TRBJ1-1, with D tentatively TRBD1 (5 bases). The germline V gene has CDR1 SGHDN and CDR2 FVKESK. CDR3 size: 14 residues. V shed 3 bases and J shed 5 bases, with 13 bases lying between them. The chain's CDR3 is CASSHTAGLTEAFF. For the CDR3, the DNA is TGTGCCAGCAGCCATACTGCAGGGTTAACTGAAGCTTTCTTT.

This chain connects TRBV7-3 to TRBJ1-1, with 7 bases aligning to TRBD1. Unmatched junction bases numbered 4, after V lost 6 bases and J lost 0 bases. CDR3 length: 14 residues. Germline lookup yields CDR1 SGHTA and CDR2 FQGTGA. The chain's CDR3 is CASSLTGMNTEAFF. The CDR3 bases are TGTGCCAGCAGTTTGACAGGGATGAACACTGAAGCTTTCTTT.

The rearrangement joins TRBV7-8 to TRBJ1-6, with D unclear. The CDR3 sequence is 15 residues long. Trimming took off 1 base at V and 10 bases at J, with 14 bases between the two ends. CDR1 and CDR2 from the germline V gene are SGHVS and FQNEAQ. In DNA form, the CDR3 reads TGTGCCAGCAGCTTAGAACGGGTACCTAAGTCACCCCTCCACTTT. Translated: CASSLERVPKSPLHF.

About this clone itself: This CDR3 is also generated by other DNA sequences in the sample. The chain couples TRBV7-9 to TRBJ1-1, with 7 bases lining up with TRBD1. Germline loops: CDR1 SEHNR, CDR2 FQNEAQ (reference sequence). The CDR3 has 14 residues. The trim removed 1 base at V and 3 bases at J, leaving 2 bases unmatched. This chain's CDR3 is CASSLGQGDTEAFF. CDR3 in DNA: TGTGCCAGCAGCTTAGGACAGGGCGACACTGAAGCTTTCTTT.